This T cell receptor (beta chain) was recovered during a study of CD8 T cells in ankylosing spondylitis. Concerning this clonotype: Its antigen is not known.

Study findings and constraints: The authors reported significant enrichment of disease-linked clones in matched ankylosing spondylitis synovial fluid. Past research had described some motif variants in reactive arthritis synovial fluid and blood.

Quantitative 5'-RACE with molecular barcodes generated TCR beta libraries. TCRdb independently ran MiXCR on the 5' RACE reads; one entry per CDR3 protein. The data hold some 200,000 distinct CDR3 sequences, with 9.5% to 15% observed a single time. Source material: blood, either unsorted or a sorted T cell fraction (not recorded which). This TCR came from a male donor with ankylosing spondylitis or in good health (not recorded which).

CDR3 loop: CSAGTDSSYNEQFF. The CDR3 DNA sequence: TGCAGTGCTGGTACGGACAGCTCTTACAATGAGCAGTTCTTC. V usage is TRBV20-1 and J usage is TRBJ2-1, with D perhaps TRBD1 (6 bases). Germline CDR1 is DFQATT and CDR2 is SNEGSKA (reference sequence). The CDR3 has 14 amino acids. The germline V and J ends were trimmed by 5 bases and 4 bases, with 15 bases remaining between them.